The rows below give T cell receptor beta chains drawn from one sample of a study of molecular identifiers for immune sequencing clone quantification. TCRdb re-derived calls from the PCR reads in MiXCR, one entry per CDR3 protein. The sample contains roughly 320,000 distinct CDR3 sequences, about 20% of which appear only once. Sequencing was done on a sample of naive CD8+ T cells from blood, with Jurkat cell RNA spiked in. The source of these receptors is a human donor in good health. Some libraries in this study had Jurkat cell RNA spiked in. The CDR3 runs from the conserved cysteine through the conserved F or W. Each record gives: J gene, V gene, CDR3 protein.

>TRBJ1-1|TRBV5-1
CASSLDSTQAFF
>TRBJ2-7|TRBV19
CASSKLAGGPVEQYF
>TRBJ2-5|TRBV28
CASRSTSGRAETQYF
>TRBJ2-7|TRBV20-1
CSALWGYEQYF
>TRBJ2-1|TRBV9
CASSPWTSPYAYNEQFF
>TRBJ2-2|TRBV28
CASSFGSNAGELFF
>TRBJ1-1|TRBV19
CASSPAVDTEAFF
>TRBJ2-1|TRBV4-1
CASSQGGGGVPNEQFF
>TRBJ2-3|TRBV7-6
CASSLEWGIGDTQYF
>TRBJ2-7|TRBV20-1
CSARPYRDSSYEQYF
>TRBJ1-1|TRBV20-1
CSAPEDGMNTEAFF
>TRBJ1-1|TRBV7-9
CASSQGQGSNTEAFF
>TRBJ1-1|TRBV4-3
CASSQDFLGYTEAFF
>TRBJ2-1|TRBV20-1
CSARAIAGERLVPYNEQFF
>TRBJ2-1|TRBV4-1
CASSPTSGYNEQFF
>TRBJ2-1|TRBV6-2/TRBV6-3
CASSYHNEQFF
>TRBJ1-1|TRBV5-1
CASSSRSGVNTEAFF
>TRBJ1-3|TRBV20-1
CSARGTGVGNTIYF
>TRBJ1-1|TRBV7-8
CASSSAQFWGNTEAFF
>TRBJ2-7|TRBV5-1
CASSLELSVPSYEQYF
>TRBJ1-1|TRBV7-8
CASSPWTEPMNTEAFF
>TRBJ2-3|TRBV3-1
CASSQDYLRGGTTDTQYF
>TRBJ2-1|TRBV2
CASSDAPGPHNEQFF
>TRBJ2-1|TRBV4-2
CASSQASGVYNEQFF
>TRBJ2-1|TRBV19
CASSPGRANEQFF
>TRBJ2-1|TRBV27
CASSSGTSWVDNEQFF
>TRBJ2-5|TRBV6-2/TRBV6-3
CASSYSAVYQETQYF
>TRBJ2-5|TRBV11-1
CASSWSSGRMETQYF
>TRBJ1-1|TRBV29-1
CSVEDPGYEAFF
>TRBJ2-2|TRBV2
CASTGTTNTGELFF
>TRBJ2-3|TRBV3-1
CASSPGLAGGPADTQYF
>TRBJ2-5|TRBV19
CASSIGGLNQETQYF
>TRBJ2-7|TRBV7-6
CASSLLGGEQYF
>TRBJ2-3|TRBV7-9
CASSLGTSISDTQYF
>TRBJ2-6|TRBV2
CARGRSASGANVLTF
>TRBJ1-4|TRBV7-9
CASSQAQGVPNEKLFF
>TRBJ2-3|TRBV20-1
CSGIPVGVLDTQYF
>TRBJ2-1|TRBV30
CAWSLTGSNEQFF
>TRBJ2-1|TRBV27
CASSYQGAQFEQFF
>TRBJ2-1|TRBV7-9
CASKPGDEQFF
>TRBJ1-5|TRBV15
CATSRDGRALHQPQHF
>TRBJ2-6|TRBV11-2
CASSIYGSGANVLTF
>TRBJ1-1|TRBV7-9
CANSRDSSTEAFF
>TRBJ1-1|TRBV27
CASSFQMNTEAFF
>TRBJ1-4|TRBV30
CAWSTSPGRVEKLLF
>TRBJ2-5|TRBV19
CASSIPSGLGTQYF
>TRBJ2-1|TRBV27
CASSSGSGGRRNTEQFF
>TRBJ2-1|TRBV6-5
CASSYTLSDEQFF
>TRBJ2-5|TRBV2
CASRETGSQETQYF
>TRBJ2-1|TRBV4-1
CASSQGSILGNEQFF
>TRBJ2-7|TRBV7-2
CASSLMEGTLHEQYF
>TRBJ2-7|TRBV6-1
CASSESPGSGYEQYF
>TRBJ2-7|TRBV6-1
CASSEGALTYEQYF
>TRBJ2-3|TRBV4-3
CASSQEDKGVSTDTQYF
>TRBJ2-5|TRBV6-5
CASSYSTRDFQETQYF
>TRBJ2-2|TRBV21-1
CASSGETGELFF